Following are 3 T cell receptor beta chains from one sample sequenced in a study of TIL therapy for anti-PD-1-resistant metastatic lung cancer. Sequencing used immunoSEQ v3. Profiling relied on immunoSEQ multiplex PCR, and the TCRdb table lists in-frame clones only, not all of them. This sample yields over 20,000 clones, of which 78% are seen a single time; under 9.5% belongs to the top ten. Time point reported: pre-treatment sample, taken before nivolumab and TIL therapy. The starting material was blood, obtained at baseline. All receptors derive from a person aged 25-80 years with non-small cell lung cancer.

The CDR3 nucleotides are TGTGCCAGCAGGAATTCGGGGGGACGGCTGAACTCTGGAAACACCATATATTTT. Residues: CASRNSGGRLNSGNTIYF. This chain joins TRBV5-6 and TRBJ1-3; possibly TRBD1 for D (5 bases). Deletions cut 5 bases from V and 0 bases from J, with 21 bases between. Germline loops: CDR1 SGHDT, CDR2 YYEEEE. CDR3 length: 18 residues.

The rearrangement links TRBV5-5 to TRBJ2-2, with D possibly TRBD1 on 5 matching bases. The CDR3 covers 13 residues. Germline CDR1 reads SGHKS; CDR2 reads YYEKEE (reference sequence). V was pared by 2 bases and J by 5 bases, with 7 bases between. The CDR3 spells CASSFSGTGELFF. Written as DNA, the CDR3 is TGTGCCAGCAGCTTCTCAGGGACCGGGGAGCTGTTTTTT.

J is TRBJ2-5 and V is TRBV4-1; D call uncertain. Germline CDR1 and CDR2: MGHRA and YSYEKL. CDR3 length: 13 amino acids. Deletions cut 1 base from V and 5 bases from J, with 8 bases between. The CDR3 here is CASSQGPLETQYF. DNA of the CDR3: TGCGCCAGCAGCCAAGGCCCTTTGGAGACCCAGTACTTC.